Given below is one T cell receptor (beta chain) in context. The data are from a study of blood T cell repertoires in COVID-19. Across the whole study: The United States, Italy and Spain provided the acute and convalescent COVID-19 samples.

This CDR3 is 15 amino acids long. CDR1 SGDLS and CDR2 YYNGEE come from the germline V gene. J lost 7 bases, V lost 4 bases, and 6 bases had no gene match. Clones were sequenced by immunoSEQ multiplex PCR, and TCRdb holds only the in-frame ones, with some missing. The repertoire holds some 100,000 clones, with 92% as singletons. The receptor comes from a woman aged 60-70 years with active COVID-19. The chain links TRBV9 to TRBJ2-1, with TRBD2 matching over 12 bases. The sample was peripheral blood. The CDR3 protein is CASSTGLAGRNEQFF. CDR3 nucleotide sequence: TGTGCCAGCAGCACAGGACTAGCGGGGCGGAATGAGCAGTTCTTC.